This T cell receptor beta chain was found in a study of T cell changes during pregnancy in multiple sclerosis. Sequencing used immunoSEQ multiplex PCR; TCRdb keeps in-frame clones, though not all of them. The data contain tens of thousands of clones, around 90% of them singletons. This CDR3 spans 12 amino acids. In germline, CDR1 is WNHNN, CDR2 SYGVQD (reference sequence). V lost 4 bases, J lost 12 bases, and 16 bases lay in between. V gene TRBV10-1 combines with J gene TRBJ2-7, with D possibly matching TRBD2 (6 bases). This TCR was recovered from a female donor in good health, enrolled as a control in a pregnancy study. The input for sequencing was peripheral blood, taken after pregnancy. CDR3 coding DNA: TGCGCCAGCAGTGGGGACTTCTACGAGGGGTACTTC. Translation: CASSGDFYEGYF.